These 7 T cell receptor beta chains were all obtained from the same sample, sequenced in a study of blood T cell repertoires in COVID-19. Measured with immunoSEQ multiplex PCR; TCRdb has only the in-frame clones, and not every one. The top ten clones hold 16% of a sample with around 74,000 clones, 90% of them seen once. Sequenced sample: peripheral blood. The origin of the receptors is a woman over 75 with active or convalescent COVID-19.

This clone appeared a single time. The chain joins TRBV3-1 (or the pseudogene TRBV3-2) to TRBJ1-1; tentatively, D is TRBD1 (5 bases). Germline V gene sequence: CDR1 LGHDT, CDR2 YNNKEL (reference sequence). The CDR3 totals 14 residues. V lost 5 bases, J lost 3 bases, and 13 bases lay in between. The CDR3 DNA reads TGTGCCAGCAGCTATTCTTGGGGGGACACTGAAGCTTTCTTT. This sequence encodes CASSYSWGDTEAFF.

This chain uses TRBV15 with TRBJ1-3; TRBD1 matches at 10 bases. V lost 4 bases and J lost 1; bases outside the gene matches: 4. CDR1 LNHNV and CDR2 YYDKDF come from the germline V gene (reference sequence). CDR3 length: 16 residues. CDR3 region: CATSTGQGGSGNTIYF. The CDR3 DNA sequence: TGTGCCACCAGCACCGGACAGGGGGGTTCTGGAAACACCATATATTTT.

Notes on this clone: Within the sample, other DNA sequences also encode this same CDR3. The chain joins TRBV7-2 to TRBJ2-5, with 11 bases identical to TRBD2. This CDR3 is 16 amino acids long. Germline trimming cut 0 bases from V and 2 bases from J; bases unmatched to any gene: 2. Germline V lookup: CDR1 SGHTA, CDR2 FQGNSA. This CDR3 is CASSLAVAGGQETQYF. CDR3 sequence (DNA): TGTGCCAGCAGCTTAGCTGTAGCGGGGGGGCAAGAGACCCAGTACTTC.

The chain is built from TRBV27 and TRBJ1-1; 9 nucleotides line up with TRBD1. V was pared by 5 bases and J by 5 bases, with 6 bases of the junction left unmatched. Germline V gene lookup returns CDR1 MNHEY and CDR2 SMNVEV (reference sequence). The CDR3 spans 14 residues. The CDR3 region has the DNA TGTGCCAGCAGTAAAACAGGGGGCGCGACTGAAGCTTTCTTT. Translation gives CASSKTGGATEAFF.

This clone was counted between two and nine times. J is TRBJ1-2 and V is TRBV6-2 or TRBV6-3; 7 positions agree with TRBD1. Germline V gives CDR1 MNHEY, CDR2 SVGEGT. The CDR3 covers 14 residues. V shed 2 bases, J shed 2 bases, and the junction held 2 bases outside the gene matches. The CDR3 loop is CASSYPGQNYGYTF. The CDR3 coding sequence is TGTGCCAGCAGTTACCCGGGACAGAACTATGGCTACACCTTC.

This chain joins TRBV9 and TRBJ2-7; D remains ambiguous. The CDR3 totals 13 residues. In germline, CDR1 is SGDLS, CDR2 YYNGEE. V was trimmed by 10 bases and J by 1 base, leaving 15 bases between them. The CDR3 region is CAGTPRPSYEQYF. CDR3 sequence (DNA): TGTGCCGGTACCCCGAGGCCATCCTACGAGCAGTACTTC.

The V and J genes are TRBV6-2 or TRBV6-3 and TRBJ2-5; perhaps TRBD2 as D (5 bases). CDR3 length equals 15 residues. The V end was cut by 0 bases, the J end by 5 bases, with 13 bases between. Germline V CDR1 and CDR2: MNHEY, SVGEGT. Written as DNA, the CDR3 is TGTGCCAGCAGTTACTCGAACGGGGTAGTGGAGACCCAGTACTTC. It yields the protein CASSYSNGVVETQYF.